Presented here are 3 T cell receptor beta chains from one specimen sequenced in a study of quantifying T cell responses using KT2 cells. Study details: cDNA was made from DNase-treated RNA using alpha and beta constant primers.

A single-stranded UMI oligo with SP2 sequence was ligated to cDNA 3' ends. First-round PCR used roughly 4 cycles and beta primers RC1.1 and RC1.2 covering TRBC1 and TRBC2. TCRdb ran MiXCR on the UMI-ligation and nested PCR reads and lists one entry per CDR3 protein. This table holds around 56,000 distinct CDR3 sequences, around an eighth found once. Sequenced: PBMCs spiked with cells of the T cell clone KT2. All receptors derive from a human donor.

A few counts support this clonotype. The chain links TRBV24-1 to TRBJ2-2, with TRBD1 matching 7 bases. Germline CDR1 and CDR2: KGHDR and SFDVKD. Trimming removed 5 bases from V and 8 bases from J; junction bases left unmatched: 13. The CDR3 loop spans 16 amino acids. In DNA, the CDR3 is TGTGCCACCAGTGTACGGAGGACAGGCAATCAGGGGGAGCTGTTTTTT. It is translated as CATSVRRTGNQGELFF.

This clonotype was counted between two and nine times. V is TRBV6-2 or TRBV6-3 and J is TRBJ2-6, with a possible D match to TRBD2 (5 bases). Germline values: CDR1 MNHEY, CDR2 SVGEGT. This CDR3 is 17 amino acids long. Trimming pared 6 bases from V and 0 bases from J, leaving 15 bases between. Here the CDR3 DNA reads TGTGCCAGCAGAGGTGGAGGCGTAAGCTCTGGGGCCAACGTCCTGACTTTC. Residues: CASRGGGVSSGANVLTF.

J is TRBJ1-5 and V is TRBV13, with D tentatively TRBD1 (5 bases). This CDR3 is built from 17 residues. Germline-derived CDR1 and CDR2 are PRHDT and FYEKMQ (reference sequence). Trimming stripped 0 bases from V and 1 base from J, with 13 bases between. CDR3 nucleotide sequence: TGTGCCAGCAGCTTAGGGGGGGGGAGACGCAGCAATCAGCCCCAGCATTTT. Encoded protein: CASSLGGGRRSNQPQHF.